Each of the 18 T cell receptor beta chains below was sequenced from the same sample in a study of Graves' ophthalmopathy and Graves' hyperthyroidism. Scientists amplified the TCR beta CDR3 regions from RNA transcripts. RT-PCR was first run with HTBI primers, then multiplex PCR in a second round. Via MiXCR, TCRdb re-called the multiplex PCR reads, giving one row per CDR3 protein. The data contain about 210,000 distinct CDR3 sequences, approximately 29% of them singletons. The sample comprised peripheral blood. Receptors originate from a middle-aged man with Graves' ophthalmopathy.

This clonotype was counted ten times or more. The V call is TRBV7-8, the J call TRBJ1-1; the match to TRBD1 covers 7 bases. This CDR3 spans 16 amino acids. The ends lost 5 bases at V and 3 bases at J; junction bases unmatched: 12. CDR1 and CDR2 (germline): SGHVS, FQNEAQ. Written as DNA, the CDR3 is TGTGCCAGCAGCCCGGTGGGGGACAGCGGGGACACTGAAGCTTTCTTT. This encodes CASSPVGDSGDTEAFF.

This clonotype was observed at least ten times. CDR3 in amino acids: CASSLALQGNEQYF. Here the CDR3 DNA reads TGTGCCAGCAGTTTAGCGTTACAAGGGAACGAGCAGTACTTC. The V gene is TRBV12-3 or TRBV12-4, the J gene TRBJ2-7; D is unclear. The germline V and J ends were trimmed by 0 bases and 5 bases, with 11 bases remaining between them. This CDR3 is 14 amino acids long.

This clonotype has at least ten counts. The J gene is TRBJ2-7, the V gene TRBV29-1; the D is unclear. Per germline, CDR1 SQVTM and CDR2 ANQGSEA. The CDR3 runs to 13 residues. The germline V and J ends were trimmed by 1 base and 0 bases, with 7 bases remaining between them. This chain's CDR3 is CSVEVADSYEQYF. The CDR3 bases are TGCAGCGTTGAAGTCGCAGACTCCTACGAGCAGTACTTC.

At least ten counts were recorded for this clonotype. The rearrangement uses TRBV28 and TRBJ2-5; no clear D. The length of the CDR3 is 15 residues. The V gene lost 7 bases and the J gene lost 2 bases, with 17 bases spanning the gap. Germline CDR1 MDHEN, CDR2 SYDVKM. The CDR3 nucleotides are TGTGCCAGCACCCCTCTAGGACGGAAACAAGAGACCCAGTACTTC. Amino acid sequence: CASTPLGRKQETQYF.

This clonotype has ten or more counts. CDR3 coding DNA: TGTGCCAGTAGTGCACGGGACAGGGGCTTTAATTCACCCCTCCACTTT. The encoded protein is CASSARDRGFNSPLHF. V usage is TRBV19 and J usage is TRBJ1-6, with 10 positions matching TRBD1. The CDR3 loop spans 16 amino acids. Trimming took 5 bases from V and 6 from J; bases not matched to a gene: 7. Germline CDR1 LNHDA, CDR2 SQIVND (reference sequence).

The genes are TRBV19 and TRBJ2-7; 7 nucleotides align to TRBD1. V shed 3 bases, J shed 3 bases, and the junction held 8 bases outside the gene matches. The length of the CDR3 is 15 residues. The germline gives CDR1 LNHDA, CDR2 SQIVND (reference sequence). The CDR3 protein is CASSIGQGDFYEQYF. The CDR3 DNA sequence: TGTGCCAGTAGTATTGGGCAGGGGGATTTCTACGAGCAGTACTTC.

This clonotype was recorded at least ten times. The gene calls are TRBV9 and TRBJ1-2, with a weak D call TRBD1 (5 bases). The length of the CDR3 is 15 residues. Germline V gene data show CDR1 as SGDLS and CDR2 as YYNGEE. Trimming stripped 1 base from V and 6 bases from J, with 16 bases between. The chain's CDR3 is CASSVSPQASHGYTF. The CDR3 DNA is TGTGCCAGCAGCGTAAGCCCACAGGCCTCTCATGGCTACACCTTC.

This clonotype was seen many times. The chain carries TRBV7-9 and TRBJ2-7, with D possibly being TRBD2 (7 bases). V was clipped by 5 bases and J by 3 bases, with 17 bases between them. CDR1 is SEHNR, CDR2 FQNEAQ, per germline (reference sequence). This CDR3 is built from 15 residues. CDR3: CASSPLGGGGYEQYF. The CDR3 nucleotides are TGTGCCAGCAGCCCCCTAGGGGGAGGGGGCTACGAGCAGTACTTC.

Ten or more counts support this clonotype. The rearrangement uses TRBV7-8 and TRBJ2-2; D not resolved. V was clipped by 5 bases and J by 7 bases, with 14 bases between them. Germline CDR1 reads SGHVS; CDR2 reads FQNEAQ. CDR3 size: 14 residues. The CDR3 DNA sequence: TGTGCCAGCAGCCCAGGCCCCGGTGACGGGGAGCTGTTTTTT. Translated, it gives CASSPGPGDGELFF.

There are many counts of this clonotype. The gene calls are TRBV20-1 and TRBJ1-5; 8 nucleotides line up with TRBD1. Germline CDR1 reads DFQATT; CDR2 reads SNEGSKA (reference sequence). CDR3 length equals 14 residues. J was trimmed by 6 bases and V by 4 bases; bases with no gene match: 8. Here the CDR3 DNA reads TGCAGTGCTACCGACAGGGGTCGGAGTCAGCCCCAGCATTTT. This gives the protein CSATDRGRSQPQHF.

This clonotype was observed many times. This chain joins TRBV7-9 and TRBJ2-6; D uncertain. V was shortened by 3 bases and J by 0 bases, with 6 bases between the two germline ends. Germline V gene data show CDR1 as SEHNR and CDR2 as FQNEAQ (reference sequence). The CDR3 runs 15 residues. DNA for the CDR3: TGTGCCAGCAGCTTGAAGAGCTCTGGGGCCAACGTCCTGACTTTC. Its protein product is CASSLKSSGANVLTF. Variable domain in full (rest from reference TRBV7-9 and TRBJ2-6): DTGVSQNPRHKITKRGQNVTFRCDPISEHNRLYWYRQTLGQGPEFLTYFQNEAQLEKSRLLSDRFSAERPKGSFSTLEIQRTEQGDSAMYLCASSLKSSGANVLTFGAGSRLTVL.

This clonotype was picked up many times. This chain connects TRBV9 to TRBJ1-2; D ambiguous. Germline V gives CDR1 SGDLS, CDR2 YYNGEE. V was clipped by 6 bases and J by 5 bases, with 8 bases between them. The length of the CDR3 is 11 residues. The CDR3 DNA follows: TGTGCCAGCAACAGAGGATATGGCTACACCTTC. Residues: CASNRGYGYTF.

Ten or more counts support this clonotype. The genes are TRBV20-1 and TRBJ2-7; D might be TRBD1 (7 bases). The CDR3 is 14 residues long. CDR1 and CDR2 (germline): DFQATT, SNEGSKA (reference sequence). V lost 6 bases and J lost 3, with 18 bases in between. The CDR3 DNA reads as TGCAGTGCCGGGAACAGGGGAGGCTACTACGAGCAGTACTTC. This codes for CSAGNRGGYYEQYF.

The chain has TRBV25-1 and TRBJ1-1; D possibly corresponds to TRBD1 (6 bases). V lost 3 bases to trimming and J lost 0 bases, with 8 bases between them. Germline V gives CDR1 MGHDK, CDR2 SYGVNS. CDR3 length: 14 amino acids. The CDR3 loop reads CASSEGGLNTEAFF. The CDR3 DNA reads TGTGCCAGCAGTGAGGGGGGGCTGAACACTGAAGCTTTCTTT.

The CDR3 here is CASLTYPHTEAFF. The DNA of the CDR3 is TGTGCCAGCCTTACCTACCCCCATACTGAAGCTTTCTTT. This chain uses TRBV6-2 or TRBV6-3 with TRBJ1-1; no definite D call. This CDR3 is 13 amino acids long. From germline, CDR1 is MNHEY and CDR2 SVGEGT. V shed 8 bases and J shed 5 bases, with 15 bases lying between them.

Notes on this clonotype: The limits of the CDR3 on the DNA are not certain, so only TCRdb's listed CDR3 is given. The chain has TRBV12-3 or TRBV12-4 and TRBJ1-1; the table calls TRBD1, which could not be checked here. 17 amino acids form the CDR3, both terminal residues included. The CDR3 reads CASSRRTVLRANTEAFF.

This clonotype was counted ten times or more. The CDR3 region is CSANPGQGSTQYF. The CDR3, as DNA: TGCAGTGCTAACCCGGGACAGGGATCGACCCAGTACTTC. The chain is built from TRBV20-1 and TRBJ2-5, with 9 bases that match TRBD1. Looked up from germline, CDR1 is DFQATT and CDR2 is SNEGSKA (reference sequence). Trimming removed 4 bases from V and 7 bases from J; junction bases left unmatched: 7. The CDR3 is made up of 13 amino acids.

V usage is TRBV13 and J usage is TRBJ1-1; D remains unclear. V lost 1 base and J lost 4, with 10 bases in between. CDR3 length equals 14 residues. Germline V gene data show CDR1 as PRHDT and CDR2 as FYEKMQ (reference sequence). Written as DNA, the CDR3 is TGTGCCAGCAGCTTAGTCCGTTCGGGCACTGAAGCTTTCTTT. Translation: CASSLVRSGTEAFF. The full variable domain, with the rest looked up from reference TRBV13 and TRBJ1-1, is AAGVIQSPRHLIKEKRETATLKCYPIPRHDTVYWYQQGPGQDPQFLISFYEKMQSDKGSIPDRFSAQQFSDYHSELNMSSLELGDSALYFCASSLVRSGTEAFFGQGTRLTVV.